This record looks at one T cell receptor beta chain sequence and its context. The data were produced by immunoSEQ multiplex PCR, yet TCRdb's version contains in-frame clones alone and is incomplete. This sample has around 450,000 clones, with around nine tenths found just once. This sample was taken from a study of Ad26.COV2.S vaccination and SARS-CoV-2 variants. Indicated treatment: 15 to 20 received Ad26.COV2.S at low or high dose, single or two shots; a few received placebo; per-sample allocation not given. Sample collection was performed on day 63 after the first vaccine or placebo injection. Trimming removed 2 bases at V and 0 bases at J, with 6 bases between. This CDR3 spans 14 amino acids. Per germline, CDR1 SGHVS and CDR2 FNYEAQ.

The source was peripheral blood, collected in a trial of Ad26.COV2.S vaccine versus placebo. The genes are TRBV7-6 and TRBJ2-3; D gene uncertain. This sequence was found in a person between 18 and 60 years old who received the Ad26.COV2.S COVID-19 vaccine or a placebo. Here the CDR3 DNA reads TGTGCCAGCAGCTTATTTGCTAGCACAGATACGCAGTATTTT. This sequence encodes CASSLFASTDTQYF.